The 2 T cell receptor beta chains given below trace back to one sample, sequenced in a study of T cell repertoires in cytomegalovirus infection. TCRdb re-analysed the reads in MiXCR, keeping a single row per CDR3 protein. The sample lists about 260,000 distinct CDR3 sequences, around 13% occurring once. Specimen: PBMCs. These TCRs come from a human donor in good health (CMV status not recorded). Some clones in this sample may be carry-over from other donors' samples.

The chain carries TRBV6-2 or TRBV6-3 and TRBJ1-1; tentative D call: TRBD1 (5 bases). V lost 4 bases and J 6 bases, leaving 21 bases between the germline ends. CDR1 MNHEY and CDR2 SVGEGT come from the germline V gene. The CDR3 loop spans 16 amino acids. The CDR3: CASSFHPGDVEAEAFF. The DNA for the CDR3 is TGTGCCAGCAGTTTTCACCCCGGGGACGTGGAGGCTGAAGCTTTCTTT.

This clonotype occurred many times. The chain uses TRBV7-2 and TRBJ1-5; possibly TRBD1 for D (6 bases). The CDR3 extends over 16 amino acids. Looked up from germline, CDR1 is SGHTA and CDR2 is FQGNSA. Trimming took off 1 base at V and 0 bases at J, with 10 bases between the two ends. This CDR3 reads CASSLGGRASNQPQHF. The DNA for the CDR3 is TGTGCCAGCAGCTTAGGGGGGCGGGCTAGCAATCAGCCCCAGCATTTT.